A single sample gave rise to the 10 T cell receptor beta chains below, sequenced in a study of molecular identifiers for immune sequencing clone quantification. TCRdb called the PCR reads again in MiXCR, with one record for every CDR3 protein. The repertoire holds some 100,000 distinct CDR3 sequences, with roughly 38% as singletons. The source material was naive CD8+ T cells from blood, with Jurkat cell RNA spiked in. The sample's subset: FACS-sorted CD8+CD4-CCR7+CD45RA+ naive T cells. The receptors originated from a human donor in good health. Some libraries in this study had Jurkat cell RNA spiked in.

J is TRBJ2-7 and V is TRBV20-1; TRBD1 agrees at 8 bases. Unmatched junction bases numbered 7, after V lost 1 base and J lost 2 bases. CDR1 is DFQATT, CDR2 SNEGSKA, per germline (reference sequence). The CDR3 extends over 15 amino acids. The CDR3 DNA reads as TGCAGTGCTAGAGTGGGCTACAGGGGGGCCTACGAGCAGTACTTC. Translation gives CSARVGYRGAYEQYF.

The rearrangement links TRBV27 to TRBJ2-3, with D unresolved. V gave up 0 bases and J gave up 1 base, with 11 bases separating them. Germline values: CDR1 MNHEY, CDR2 SMNVEV (reference sequence). The CDR3 contains 16 residues. The DNA of the CDR3 is TGTGCCAGCAGTTTATCGGTGGCCGTGGGCACAGATACGCAGTATTTT. Translated: CASSLSVAVGTDTQYF.

V is TRBV25-1 and J is TRBJ2-2, with a possible D match to TRBD1 (6 bases). Between the trimmed V and J ends, which lost 4 bases and 5 bases, there was a span of 8 bases. CDR3 length: 13 residues. Germline-derived CDR1 and CDR2 are MGHDK and SYGVNS. CDR3: CASSAGQTGELFF. Written as DNA, the CDR3 is TGTGCCAGCAGTGCAGGACAGACCGGGGAGCTGTTTTTT. The full variable domain, in which reference TRBV25-1 and TRBJ2-2 provide the parts outside the CDR3, is EADIYQTPRYLVIGTGKKITLECSQTMGHDKMYWYQQDPGMELHLIHYSYGVNSTEKGDLSSESTVSRIRTEHFPLTLESARPSHTSQYLCASSAGQTGELFFGEGSRLTVL.

This clonotype appeared many times. V and J are TRBV7-2 and TRBJ2-7, with D perhaps TRBD1 or TRBD2 (5 bases each). CDR1 SGHTA and CDR2 FQGNSA come from the germline V gene. This CDR3 has 12 amino acids. V was shortened by 4 bases and J by 4 bases, with 8 bases between the two germline ends. The CDR3 DNA is TGTGCCAGCAGCTGGGACGGTTACGAGCAGTACTTC. It encodes CASSWDGYEQYF.

This chain uses TRBV6-2 or TRBV6-3 with TRBJ2-7, with D possibly being TRBD1 (6 bases). Trimming shortened V by 2 bases and J by 3 bases, and 14 bases separated the two germline ends. This CDR3 contains 15 residues. The germline CDR1 and CDR2 sequences are MNHEY and SVGEGT. The CDR3 DNA follows: TGTGCCAGCAGTTACGAACAGGGCTCGATCTACGAGCAGTACTTC. Its protein product is CASSYEQGSIYEQYF.

Turning to this clonotype: At one end, the junction sequence differs from germline, possibly due to a read error. The rearrangement joins TRBV12-3 or TRBV12-4 to TRBJ2-5; tentatively, D is TRBD2 (6 bases). CDR3 length equals 15 residues. CDR3 amino acids: CASSPQWGVGETQSF. The DNA for the CDR3 is TGTGCCAGCAGCCCCCAGTGGGGGGTTGGGGAGACCCAGTCCTTC.

This clonotype was counted at least ten times. This chain links TRBV7-8 with TRBJ2-7; 7 nucleotides align to TRBD1. The ends lost 5 bases at V and 3 bases at J; junction bases unmatched: 16. This CDR3 contains 17 residues. The germline CDR1 and CDR2 sequences are SGHVS and FQNEAQ. DNA of the CDR3: TGTGCCAGCAGCCCCCAACCCGACAGGGCGTATCACTACGAGCAGTACTTC. It yields the protein CASSPQPDRAYHYEQYF.

The chain is built from TRBV2 and TRBJ2-7, with 9 bases lining up with TRBD1. In germline, CDR1 is SNHLY, CDR2 FYNNEI. This CDR3 comprises 14 residues. With 3 bases clipped from V and 6 bases from J, the junction kept 6 bases outside the gene matches. This CDR3 reads CASSEGQGFREQYF. The DNA of the CDR3 is TGTGCCAGCAGTGAGGGACAGGGTTTTCGCGAGCAGTACTTC.

In DNA, the CDR3 is TGTGCCAGCAGCCATGGACTAGCGGGAGGGGCCGGGGAGCTGTTTTTT. This gives the protein CASSHGLAGGAGELFF. This sequence joins TRBV6-5 and TRBJ2-2, with 15 bases that match TRBD2. This CDR3 is built from 16 residues. Germline V gene data show CDR1 as MNHEY and CDR2 as SVGAGI. The ends lost 6 bases at V and 6 bases at J; junction bases unmatched: 5.

This clonotype was picked up a small number of times. The CDR3 sequence: CASSYTELDGELFF. Written as DNA, the CDR3 is TGTGCCAGCAGTTACACGGAATTGGACGGGGAGCTGTTTTTT. This rearrangement joins TRBV6-5 to TRBJ2-2; no definite D call. The CDR3 covers 14 residues. V lost 2 bases and J 7 bases, leaving 11 bases between the germline ends. In germline, CDR1 is MNHEY, CDR2 SVGAGI.